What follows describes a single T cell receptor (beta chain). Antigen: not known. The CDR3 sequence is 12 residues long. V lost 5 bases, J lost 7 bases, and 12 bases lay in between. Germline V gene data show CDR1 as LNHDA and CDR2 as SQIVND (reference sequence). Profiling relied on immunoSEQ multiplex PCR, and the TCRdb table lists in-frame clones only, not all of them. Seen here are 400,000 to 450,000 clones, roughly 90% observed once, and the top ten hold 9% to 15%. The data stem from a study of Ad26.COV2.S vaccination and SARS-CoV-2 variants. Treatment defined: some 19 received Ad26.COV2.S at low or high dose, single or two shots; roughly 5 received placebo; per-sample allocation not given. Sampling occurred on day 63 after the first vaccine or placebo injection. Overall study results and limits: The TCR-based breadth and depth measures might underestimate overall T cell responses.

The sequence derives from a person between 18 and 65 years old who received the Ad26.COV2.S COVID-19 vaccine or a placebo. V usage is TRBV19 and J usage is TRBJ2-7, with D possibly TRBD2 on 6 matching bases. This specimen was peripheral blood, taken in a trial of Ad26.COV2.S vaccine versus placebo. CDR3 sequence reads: CASSAFAGEQYF. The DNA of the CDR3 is TGTGCCAGTAGTGCGTTCGCGGGAGAGCAGTACTTC.